This T cell receptor beta chain is from a study of blood T cell repertoires in COVID-19. Across the study: From T cells, B-cell-depleted T cells, or PBMCs came the material, which was cDNA or gDNA.

Seattle's cohort entered during active infection and was followed longitudinally. Repertoires were generated with immunoSEQ multiplex PCR, while TCRdb's copy carries only in-frame clones and drops some. The sample lists roughly 260,000 clones, 75% to 95% occurring once. Germline V gives CDR1 SGHTA, CDR2 FQGNSA. V was pared by 4 bases and J by 7 bases, with 8 bases between. The CDR3 is made up of 11 amino acids. This sequence originates from a young adult with COVID-19, enrolled during active disease. The chain uses TRBV7-2 and TRBJ2-7; tentatively, D is TRBD1 (5 bases). The sequencing input was peripheral blood. The CDR3 sequence: CASSSSGEQYF. The CDR3, as DNA: TGTGCCAGCAGCTCGTCAGGGGAGCAGTACTTC.